This T cell receptor (beta chain) came from a study of T cell responses to AZD1222 COVID-19 vaccine (TCRdb year 2021). Notes on the research overall: Because spike-specific TCR depth and breadth did not differ between the two schedules, AZD1222 recipients who got a second dose at roughly 4 weeks were pooled with those who got a second dose at roughly 12 weeks. TCR sequencing was performed for some 250 trial participants, of whom 200 to 220 were given two doses of AZD1222 and around 26 were given two doses of MenACWY control vaccine. Trial participants were enrolled into age subgroups of 18-55, 56-69 and 70-plus years, which contained roughly 150, 30 and 60 TCR-sequenced participants, respectively. Beyond this particular receptor, the publication reports: Reportedly, close to half of the unique spike-specific TCRs recognized epitopes lying outside the regions that are mutated in the B.1.351 and B.1.1.7 variants. In the small 56-69-year group, the increase in depth fell short of significance, most likely because of low power. Most participants were white British and females outnumbered males, and the authors suggested that clonal diversity may have been underestimated. Because no day 14 peak-response samples were available, repertoires were characterized only after the peak T cell response. Conclusions about previously exposed vaccinees were limited because only a handful of AZD1222 recipients were SARS-CoV-2 seropositive at baseline. CD4 TCRs associated with the vaccine covered the entire spike protein, and the dominant responses were in regions 160-218 and 743-854. A significant rise in spike-specific TCR breadth and depth was observed after two AZD1222 doses relative to day 0 and relative to MenACWY recipients.

The germline V gene (reference sequence) yields LGHDT for CDR1 and YNNKEL for CDR2. V has 4 bases trimmed and J has 4 bases trimmed; junction bases matching no gene number 9. Measured from the cysteine to the phenylalanine, the CDR3 is 15 residues long. The sequence is cut down to CDR3 DNA, 45 bases in frame from base 1. Sample time point, as interpreted from the label and publication: baseline before first vaccination. Samples from vaccinated people were obtained from the UK trials COV001 and COV002, which included a single-blind randomized controlled phase 2/3 trial of AZD1222 (ChAdOx1 nCoV-19) in healthy adults. For TCRbeta chain sequencing, PBMC samples from trial participants were taken at day 0 and at day 28 after the second dose. The CDR3 regions of human TCRbeta chains were analyzed by immunosequencing. Processing in the source paper ran as follows. TCRs in the repertoires were matched against a reference library of SARS-CoV-2-specific TCRs that had been generated with the MIRA antigen-specificity platform. Breadth was defined as the fraction of unique TCRs that were SARS-CoV-2-associated. Depth was defined as the fraction of total T cells that were SARS-CoV-2-associated. Using the MIRA data, every spike-specific TCR was mapped to the spike region that the TCR reacted to and assigned to either a CD4 or a CD8 class. Log10-transformed breadth and depth values were compared by one-way ANOVA with Sidak's multiple comparisons tests. TCRdb limited this immuneACCESS table to in-frame rearrangements with V and J called. A share of clones is missing; checked studies link under half to unresolved V genes, and the rest is unexplained. The D gene and trimming were derived from the DNA, and the V and J assignments and clone size from that table. The sample table holds tens of thousands of clones, of which roughly 87% were seen once. The ten largest clones capture 2.2% of the sample.

About this clone: The specificity of this receptor is unknown. Base qualities were left out, and no much larger clone turns up one base away.

Material: peripheral blood, obtained on day 0 of AZD1222 vaccination. The chain links TRBV3-1 (or the pseudogene TRBV3-2) with TRBJ2-5; the junction holds 7 bases that match TRBD2. The clonotype was recovered from an adult in good health. The nucleotides are TGTGCCAGCAGCCTCCGGGGCGGGAGAGGAGAGACCCAGTACTTC. This is translated as CASSLRGGRGETQYF.